This entry lists 24 T cell receptor beta chains sequenced from one sample in a study of spatial heterogeneity in lung cancer. The time point: blood at routine non-recurrence follow-up after resection. TCRdb passed the 5' RACE reads through MiXCR, listing each CDR3 protein once. The profile shows roughly 72,000 distinct CDR3 sequences, 7.5% to 10% of them singletons. This specimen was PBMCs, taken at follow-up. These receptors came from a female donor with early-stage non-small cell lung cancer.

This clonotype was seen ten or more times. The chain employs TRBV5-4 and TRBJ1-6; TRBD1 matches 9 bases. With V trimmed by 6 bases and J by 7 bases, 5 bases remained unmatched. The CDR3 length is 14 residues. CDR1 SGHNT and CDR2 YYREEE come from the germline V gene (reference sequence). DNA for the CDR3: TGTGCCAGCACTCGGGACAGGGTCAATTCACCCCTCCACTTT. The encoded protein is CASTRDRVNSPLHF. Full variable domain (missing parts from reference TRBV5-4 and TRBJ1-6): ETGVTQSPTHLIKTRGQQVTLRCSSQSGHNTVSWYQQALGQGPQFIFQYYREEENGRGNFPPRFSGLQFPNYSSELNVNALELDDSALYLCASTRDRVNSPLHFGNGTRLTVT.

This clonotype was observed at least ten times. The chain combines TRBV5-1 with TRBJ1-5, with 9 bases aligning to TRBD1. CDR3 length: 15 amino acids. Germline CDR1 and CDR2: SGHRS and YFSETQ. J lost 6 bases, V lost 0 bases, and 4 bases had no gene match. The CDR3 loop reads CASSLEGQGRQPQHF. The CDR3 DNA follows: TGCGCCAGCAGCTTGGAGGGACAGGGACGTCAGCCCCAGCATTTT.

This clonotype was detected many times. The rearrangement uses TRBV10-3 and TRBJ2-3, with D uncertain. Deletions cut 8 bases from V and 1 base from J, with 13 bases between. This CDR3 has 14 residues. CDR1 is ENHRY and CDR2 is SYGVKD in the germline V gene. The CDR3 coding sequence is TGTGCCATCGAACAGACGGCGGGCACAGATACGCAGTATTTT. It encodes CAIEQTAGTDTQYF.

The sample holds many counts of this clonotype. The rearrangement uses TRBV12-3 or TRBV12-4 and TRBJ2-3, with 7 bases aligning to TRBD2. The CDR3 runs to 15 residues. Unmatched junction bases numbered 7, after V lost 3 bases and J lost 4 bases. Written as DNA, the CDR3 is TGTGCCAGCAGTTTGGTGGGAGGGCCACCAGATACGCAGTATTTT. Protein product: CASSLVGGPPDTQYF.

This clonotype has a count of ten or more. The chain has TRBV28 and TRBJ2-7, with 7 bases identical to TRBD1. J was trimmed by 9 bases and V by 6 bases; bases with no gene match: 14. There are 14 residues in the CDR3. Germline loops: CDR1 MDHEN, CDR2 SYDVKM. The CDR3 protein is CASSPGGTDEGQYF. DNA of the CDR3: TGTGCCAGCAGCCCAGGGGGAACGGACGAGGGGCAGTACTTC.

This clonotype was counted only a few times. The V gene is TRBV7-2, the J gene TRBJ2-2, with D uncertain. Germline V gene data show CDR1 as SGHTA and CDR2 as FQGNSA. The V end was cut by 1 base, the J end by 4 bases, with 13 bases between. The CDR3 is made up of 16 amino acids. In nucleotides, the CDR3 is TGTGCCAGCAGCTTAGAGGGCGGAGTCTCCACCGGGGAGCTGTTTTTT. This sequence encodes CASSLEGGVSTGELFF.

This chain uses TRBV5-1 with TRBJ2-5, with 9 bases aligning to TRBD2. Germline V lookup: CDR1 SGHRS, CDR2 YFSETQ. The length of the CDR3 is 13 residues. With 2 bases clipped from V and 5 bases from J, the junction kept 1 base outside the gene matches. CDR3 DNA sequence: TGCGCCAGCAGCTTTAGCGGGAGTGAGACCCAGTACTTC. Its protein product is CASSFSGSETQYF.

This clonotype has a count of ten or more. The rearrangement joins TRBV10-2 to TRBJ2-1, with TRBD2 identical over 10 bases. This CDR3 has 17 residues. V was clipped by 0 bases and J by 6 bases; unmatched bases: 8. Germline CDR1 and CDR2: WSHSY and SAAADI. In DNA, the CDR3 is TGCGCCAGCAGTGAGTCGACAGGGACTAGCGTTGGCAATGAGCAGTTCTTC. The encoded protein is CASSESTGTSVGNEQFF.

This chain links TRBV9 with TRBJ1-4; 7 bases are shared with TRBD1. With 4 bases clipped from V and 7 bases from J, the junction kept 10 bases outside the gene matches. Germline assignment: CDR1 SGDLS and CDR2 YYNGEE. This CDR3 region has 15 residues. This CDR3 reads CASSPRGQLGEKLFF. The DNA of the CDR3 is TGTGCCAGCAGCCCCCGGGGACAGTTGGGTGAAAAACTGTTTTTT. The entire variable domain, with the rest obtained from reference TRBV9 and TRBJ1-4, is as follows: DSGVTQTPKHLITATGQRVTLRCSPRSGDLSVYWYQQSLDQGLQFLIQYYNGEERAKGNILERFSAQQFPDLHSELNLSSLELGDSALYFCASSPRGQLGEKLFFGSGTQLSVL.

This clonotype was found a few times. The chain joins TRBV5-1 to TRBJ2-7; the D call may be TRBD1 or TRBD2 (5 bases each). Trimming removed 0 bases from V and 2 bases from J, with 12 bases in between. In germline, CDR1 is SGHRS, CDR2 YFSETQ. CDR3 length: 15 amino acids. In nucleotides, the CDR3 is TGCGCCAGCAGCTTGGCCAGTCGGGGCCCCTACGAGCAGTACTTC. Translating it yields CASSLASRGPYEQYF.

The chain is built from TRBV10-1 and TRBJ2-2; TRBD1 might be the D (6 bases). Germline lookup yields CDR1 WNHNN and CDR2 SYGVQD (reference sequence). Trimming shortened V by 0 bases and J by 0 bases, and 11 bases separated the two germline ends. The CDR3 covers 17 residues. Written as DNA, the CDR3 is TGCGCCAGCAGTGAGTCGGACAGCCTGTCGAACACCGGGGAGCTGTTTTTT. Amino acid sequence: CASSESDSLSNTGELFF.

Ten or more counts support this clonotype. The chain has TRBV19 and TRBJ1-1; D not resolved. The CDR3 has 13 residues. V was clipped by 4 bases and J by 0 bases, with 6 bases between them. In germline, CDR1 is LNHDA, CDR2 SQIVND (reference sequence). The CDR3 here is CASSTRMNTEAFF. As DNA, the CDR3 is TGTGCCAGTAGTACTCGGATGAACACTGAAGCTTTCTTT.

This clonotype was recorded many times. This chain connects TRBV28 to TRBJ2-1; either TRBD1 or TRBD2 may fit D (5 bases each). The V gene lost 5 bases and the J gene lost 12 bases, with 14 bases spanning the gap. The CDR3 loop spans 12 amino acids. The germline V gene has CDR1 MDHEN and CDR2 SYDVKM. The CDR3 DNA reads as TGTGCCAGCAGTCAAACACCGAGGGGGCAGTTCTTC. Protein: CASSQTPRGQFF.

Only a few counts were recorded for this clonotype. The chain combines TRBV5-1 with TRBJ2-2; 7 nucleotides match TRBD1. Germline values: CDR1 SGHRS, CDR2 YFSETQ. The CDR3 is made up of 15 amino acids. Trimming at V came to 5 bases and at J to 7 bases, leaving 11 bases not matched to a gene. CDR3 in amino acids: CASRPTTGDDGELFF. CDR3 nucleotides: TGCGCCAGCAGACCCACCACAGGGGATGACGGGGAGCTGTTTTTT.

Remarks on this clonotype: This sequence may be a read error, since a much larger clone differs from it by one base. The chain combines TRBV28 with TRBJ2-5, with D unclear. This CDR3 contains 16 residues. Trimming stripped 5 bases from V and 1 base from J, with 17 bases between. CDR1 is MDHEN, CDR2 SYDVKM, per germline. This CDR3 is CASSTLGHRSQETQYF. CDR3 DNA: TGTGCCAGCAGTACATTAGGCCATCGGTCCCAAGAGACCCAGTACTTC.

In its sample, this clonotype was seen many times. The rearrangement links TRBV12-3 or TRBV12-4 to TRBJ1-2, with D maybe TRBD1 (6 bases). This CDR3 contains 18 residues. Trimming took off 4 bases at V and 4 bases at J, with 25 bases between the two ends. CDR3 residues: CASSSVAPGQPFFYGYTF. The CDR3 DNA reads as TGTGCCAGCAGTTCTGTGGCGCCGGGACAACCATTCTTCTATGGCTACACCTTC.

This clonotype was counted a few times. V usage is TRBV9 and J usage is TRBJ2-5; 8 positions match TRBD2. This CDR3 contains 15 residues. The trim removed 3 bases at V and 4 bases at J, leaving 8 bases unmatched. The germline gives CDR1 SGDLS, CDR2 YYNGEE. In DNA, the CDR3 is TGTGCCAGCAGCGGGTTGACTAGCGCTCGAGAGACCCAGTACTTC. This gives the protein CASSGLTSARETQYF. The variable domain in full, with the rest retrieved from reference TRBV9 and TRBJ2-5, is DSGVTQTPKHLITATGQRVTLRCSPRSGDLSVYWYQQSLDQGLQFLIQYYNGEERAKGNILERFSAQQFPDLHSELNLSSLELGDSALYFCASSGLTSARETQYFGPGTRLLVL.

Ten or more counts support this clonotype. This chain connects TRBV19 to TRBJ2-1, with D tentatively TRBD2 (6 bases). CDR3 length equals 15 residues. Germline CDR1 is LNHDA and CDR2 is SQIVND (reference sequence). V dropped 6 bases and J dropped 6 bases, with 18 bases sitting between them. CDR3 protein: CASRPRLGRGNEQFF. CDR3 sequence (DNA): TGTGCCAGTAGGCCCCGACTAGGCCGGGGCAATGAGCAGTTCTTC.

This clonotype was seen at least ten times. CDR3: CSARARDYEQYF. CDR3 coding DNA: TGCAGTGCTAGGGCACGAGACTACGAGCAGTACTTC. V gene TRBV20-1 combines with J gene TRBJ2-7; D is unresolved. Germline CDR1 reads DFQATT; CDR2 reads SNEGSKA (reference sequence). V was shortened by 3 bases and J by 3 bases, with 9 bases between the two germline ends. The CDR3 is made up of 12 amino acids.

There are many counts of this clonotype. The chain has TRBV2 and TRBJ2-1, with TRBD2 matching 12 bases. CDR3 length equals 14 residues. CDR1 and CDR2 (germline): SNHLY, FYNNEI. Losses at the gene ends were 8 bases for V and 7 bases for J; bases not matched to a gene: 6. CDR3 region: CASRLAGEWNEQFF. The CDR3 coding sequence is TGTGCCAGCCGACTAGCGGGAGAATGGAATGAGCAGTTCTTC.

This clonotype was detected ten times or more. The chain is built from TRBV12-5 and TRBJ1-5; possible D gene TRBD1, 5 bases. Trimming removed 4 bases from V and 5 bases from J, with 12 bases in between. The CDR3 is 14 amino acids. Germline V gives CDR1 LGHNT, CDR2 FRNRAP. DNA of the CDR3: TGTGCTAGTGGTTCCCTTGGGACGGATCAGCCCCAGCATTTT. Its translation: CASGSLGTDQPQHF.

This sequence joins TRBV20-1 and TRBJ2-5; D is ambiguous. CDR3 length: 13 residues. The germline V gene has CDR1 DFQATT and CDR2 SNEGSKA (reference sequence). Trimming left V 6 bases short and J 2 bases short, with 13 bases between. CDR3 coding DNA: TGCAGTGCCCCCCAGCGAATACAAGAGACCCAGTACTTC. It specifies CSAPQRIQETQYF.

This clonotype was seen repeatedly, ten times or more. The junction departs from the called germline gene at one end, perhaps through a read error. This chain links TRBV20-1 with TRBJ2-7; D may correspond to TRBD1 or TRBD2 (5 bases each). The CDR3 has 8 amino acids. CDR1 is DFQATT and CDR2 is SNEGSKA in the germline V gene (reference sequence). CDR3 residues: CSVSGTVF. CDR3 DNA sequence: TGCAGTGTTTCCGGGACCGTATTC.

The chain couples TRBV18 to TRBJ2-6; D call uncertain. The germline V and J ends were trimmed by 1 base and 0 bases, with 7 bases remaining between them. The CDR3 loop spans 16 amino acids. Looked up from germline, CDR1 is KGHSH and CDR2 is LQKENI. The CDR3 region has the DNA TGTGCCAGCTCACCACGGCGTGTCTCTGGGGCCAACGTCCTGACTTTC. Amino acid sequence: CASSPRRVSGANVLTF.